This note documents a single T cell receptor (beta chain) sequence. The antigen remains undetermined. TCRdb independently ran MiXCR on the 5' RACE reads; one entry per CDR3 protein. The top ten clones hold about an eighth of a sample with some 760,000 distinct CDR3 sequences, about 20% of them seen once. This entry comes from a study of identical twins. V shed 7 bases and J 3 bases; nucleotides not matched to a gene: 12. Germline values: CDR1 DFQATT, CDR2 SNEGSKA (reference sequence). CDR3 length equals 16 residues. Study observations and caveats: The abundant beta clonotypes from cord blood had fewer insertions, and memory repertoires had none of this. It was cross-sectional statistical analysis, not following the same donors, that the conclusions relied on.

These data also featured in a second study, about T cells expressing NK-cell markers. That work adds: One of the eight sequenced donors was seronegative, whereas the other seven were HCMV-seropositive. In several donors, dominant clonotypes made up about 28.3-65% of CD3+CD56-NKG2C+ cells.

The receptor comes from a woman younger than 30 in good health. This rearrangement joins TRBV20-1 to TRBJ1-1; 12 bases line up with TRBD1. Specimen: PBMCs. The CDR3 DNA is TGCAGTGTCCCGCCCGGGACAGGGGGCTGGGACACTGAAGCTTTCTTT. Its protein product is CSVPPGTGGWDTEAFF.